Sequencing of this T cell receptor (beta chain) was carried out in a study of graft-versus-host responses after intestinal transplantation. The data were produced by immunoSEQ multiplex PCR, yet TCRdb's version contains in-frame clones alone and is incomplete. The sample holds 88,000 or so clones; roughly 88% are singletons and the top ten take roughly 0.099%. Turning to this clone: The antigen is not known.

Per the germline V gene, CDR1 is MNHNY and CDR2 is SVGAGI (reference sequence). With 6 bases clipped from V and 2 bases from J, the junction kept 7 bases outside the gene matches. The CDR3 extends over 15 amino acids. The source material was unstimulated CD4+ T cells sorted from spleen or lymph node cells, sampled before intestinal transplant. The chain uses TRBV6-6 and TRBJ1-5; 7 bases are shared with TRBD1. This sequence originates from a human donor who received an intestinal transplant. The CDR3 loop reads CASSPGGTGNQPQHF. CDR3 bases: TGTGCCAGCAGCCCGGGCGGGACAGGCAATCAGCCCCAGCATTTT.